This TCR beta chain was observed in a study of shared clonotypes between healthy human individuals. For each subset, genomic DNA was distributed in equal portions over several immunoSEQ plates. Profiled with immunoSEQ multiplex PCR; TCRdb holds only in-frame clones, not every one. The table has around 2.5 million clones, approximately 93% seen once. The CDR3 totals 15 residues. Germline V lookup: CDR1 MNHEY, CDR2 SMNVEV (reference sequence). V was cut by 6 bases and J by 6 bases, with 18 bases left in between. V is TRBV27 and J is TRBJ2-1; no definite D call. The specimen sequenced was naive CD4+ T cells from PBMCs. Subset specified: CD45RA+ positively selected. The receptor was derived from a man between 18 and 35 years old in good health. Some clones in this sample may be carry-over from other donors' samples. CDR3 in DNA: TGTGCCAGCAGCCCAACCCGGCCCAAGATCAATGAGCAGTTCTTC. Its protein is CASSPTRPKINEQFF.